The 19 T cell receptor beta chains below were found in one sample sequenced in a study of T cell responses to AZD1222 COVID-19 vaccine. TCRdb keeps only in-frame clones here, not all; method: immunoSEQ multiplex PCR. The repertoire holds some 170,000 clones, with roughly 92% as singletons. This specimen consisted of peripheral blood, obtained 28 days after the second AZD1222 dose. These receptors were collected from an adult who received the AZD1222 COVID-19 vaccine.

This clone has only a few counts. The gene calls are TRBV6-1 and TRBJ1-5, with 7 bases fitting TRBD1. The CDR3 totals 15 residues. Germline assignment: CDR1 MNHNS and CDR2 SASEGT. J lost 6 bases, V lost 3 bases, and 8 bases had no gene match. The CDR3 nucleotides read TGTGCCAGCAGTGAGACGGGAACAGGGGCTCAGCCCCAGCATTTT. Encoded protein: CASSETGTGAQPQHF.

The CDR3: CASSPVGSLLKQYF. In nucleotides, the CDR3 is TGCGCCAGCAGCCCTGTGGGTAGCTTACTTAAGCAGTATTTT. The chain joins TRBV4-1 to TRBJ2-3; no reliable D call. The germline CDR1 and CDR2 sequences are MGHRA and YSYEKL. V lost 4 bases and J lost 11, with 19 bases in between. The CDR3 runs to 14 residues.

The CDR3 sequence: CASSQDFMEGDTQYF. The CDR3 DNA reads TGTGCCAGCAGCCAAGATTTCATGGAGGGTGATACGCAGTATTTT. V and J are TRBV3-1 (or the pseudogene TRBV3-2) and TRBJ2-3, with D possibly being TRBD2 (6 bases). Germline V CDR1 and CDR2: LGHDT, YNNKEL (reference sequence). The length of the CDR3 is 15 residues. The V end was cut by 0 bases, the J end by 6 bases, with 13 bases between.

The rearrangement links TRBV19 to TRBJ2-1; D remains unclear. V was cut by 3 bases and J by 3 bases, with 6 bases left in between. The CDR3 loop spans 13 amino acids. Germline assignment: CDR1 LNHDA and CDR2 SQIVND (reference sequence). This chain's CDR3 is CASSMRGYNEQFF. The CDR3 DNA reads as TGTGCCAGTAGTATGCGTGGCTACAATGAGCAGTTCTTC.

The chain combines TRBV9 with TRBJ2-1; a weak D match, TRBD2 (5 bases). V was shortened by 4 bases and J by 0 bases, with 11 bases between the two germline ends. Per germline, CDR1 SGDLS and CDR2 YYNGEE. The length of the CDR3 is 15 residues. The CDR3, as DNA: TGTGCCAGCAGCCCCCGGAGGTCCTCCTACAATGAGCAGTTCTTC. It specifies CASSPRRSSYNEQFF.

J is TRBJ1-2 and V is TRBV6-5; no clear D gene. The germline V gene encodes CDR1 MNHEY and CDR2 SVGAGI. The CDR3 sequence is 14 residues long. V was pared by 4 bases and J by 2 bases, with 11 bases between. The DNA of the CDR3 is TGTGCCAGCAGTTCCCCCACAGACAACTATGGCTACACCTTC. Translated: CASSSPTDNYGYTF.

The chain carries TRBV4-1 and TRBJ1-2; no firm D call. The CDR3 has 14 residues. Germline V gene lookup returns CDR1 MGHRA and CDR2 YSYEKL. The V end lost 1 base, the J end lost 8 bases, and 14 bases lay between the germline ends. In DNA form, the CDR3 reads TGCGCCAGCAGCCAAGTTGTTATGACTCTGGGCTACACCTTC. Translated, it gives CASSQVVMTLGYTF.

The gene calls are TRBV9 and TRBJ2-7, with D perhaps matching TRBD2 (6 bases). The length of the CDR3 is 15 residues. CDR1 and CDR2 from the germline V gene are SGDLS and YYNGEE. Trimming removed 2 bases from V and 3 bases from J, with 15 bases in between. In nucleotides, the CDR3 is TGTGCCAGCAGCGTGGTAGCGGAGGCCTACTACGAGCAGTACTTC. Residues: CASSVVAEAYYEQYF.

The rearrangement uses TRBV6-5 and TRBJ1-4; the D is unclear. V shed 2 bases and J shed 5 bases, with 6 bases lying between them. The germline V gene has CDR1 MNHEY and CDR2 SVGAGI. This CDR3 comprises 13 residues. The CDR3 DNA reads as TGTGCCAGCAGTTACCGACCGAATGAAAAACTGTTTTTT. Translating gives CASSYRPNEKLFF.

The CDR3 coding sequence is TGTGCCAGCAGCGGACCCAAGGCCTATGGCTACACCTTC. This translates into CASSGPKAYGYTF. This chain links TRBV2 with TRBJ1-2; no firm D call. Trimming stripped 6 bases from V and 4 bases from J, with 12 bases between. The V gene's germline CDR1 is SNHLY and CDR2 FYNNEI. This CDR3 is 13 amino acids long.

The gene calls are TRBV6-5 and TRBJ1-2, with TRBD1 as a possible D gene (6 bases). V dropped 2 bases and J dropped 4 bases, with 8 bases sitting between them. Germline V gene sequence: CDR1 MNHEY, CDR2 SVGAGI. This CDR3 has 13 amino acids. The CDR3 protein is CASSYEGVYGYTF. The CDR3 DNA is TGTGCCAGCAGTTACGAGGGGGTCTATGGCTACACCTTC.

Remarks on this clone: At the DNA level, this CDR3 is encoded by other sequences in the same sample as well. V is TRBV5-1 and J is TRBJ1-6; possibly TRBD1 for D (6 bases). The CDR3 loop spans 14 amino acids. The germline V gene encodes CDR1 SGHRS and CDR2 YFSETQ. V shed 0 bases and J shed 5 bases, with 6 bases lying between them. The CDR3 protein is CASSLGQDNSPLHF. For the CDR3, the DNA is TGCGCCAGCAGCTTGGGACAGGATAATTCACCCCTCCACTTT.

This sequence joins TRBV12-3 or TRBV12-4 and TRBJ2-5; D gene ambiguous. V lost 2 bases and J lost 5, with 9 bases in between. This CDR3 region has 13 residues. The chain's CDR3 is CASSLHPQETQYF. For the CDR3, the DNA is TGTGCCAGCAGTTTACATCCCCAGGAGACCCAGTACTTC.

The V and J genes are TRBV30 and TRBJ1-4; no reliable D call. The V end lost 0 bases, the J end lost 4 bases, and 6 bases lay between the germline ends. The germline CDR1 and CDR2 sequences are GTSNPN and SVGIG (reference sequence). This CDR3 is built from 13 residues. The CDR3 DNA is TGTGCCTGGAGTGTGGGGTATAATGAAAAACTGTTTTTT. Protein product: CAWSVGYNEKLFF. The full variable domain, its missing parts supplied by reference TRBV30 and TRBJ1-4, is SQTIHQWPATLVQPVGSPLSLECTVEGTSNPNLYWYRQAAGRGLQLLFYSVGIGQISSEVPQNLSASRPQDRQFILSSKKLLLSDSGFYLCAWSVGYNEKLFFGSGTQLSVL.

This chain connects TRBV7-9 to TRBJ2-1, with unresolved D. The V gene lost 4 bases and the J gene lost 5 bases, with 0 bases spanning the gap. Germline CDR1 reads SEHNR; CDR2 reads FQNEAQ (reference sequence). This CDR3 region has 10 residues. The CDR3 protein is CASSYNEQFF. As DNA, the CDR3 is TGTGCCAGCAGCTACAATGAGCAGTTCTTC.

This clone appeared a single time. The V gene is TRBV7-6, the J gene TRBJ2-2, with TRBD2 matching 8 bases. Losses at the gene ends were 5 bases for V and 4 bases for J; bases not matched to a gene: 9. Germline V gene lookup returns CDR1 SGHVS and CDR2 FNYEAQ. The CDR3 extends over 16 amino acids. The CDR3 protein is CASSARSGISTGELFF. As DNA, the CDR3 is TGTGCCAGCAGCGCCCGTAGCGGGATTAGCACCGGGGAGCTGTTTTTT.

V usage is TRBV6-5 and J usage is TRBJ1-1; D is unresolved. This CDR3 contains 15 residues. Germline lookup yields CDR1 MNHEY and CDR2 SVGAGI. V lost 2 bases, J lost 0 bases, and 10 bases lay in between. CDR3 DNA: TGTGCCAGCAGTTACGGGCGAGGGATGAACACTGAAGCTTTCTTT. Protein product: CASSYGRGMNTEAFF.

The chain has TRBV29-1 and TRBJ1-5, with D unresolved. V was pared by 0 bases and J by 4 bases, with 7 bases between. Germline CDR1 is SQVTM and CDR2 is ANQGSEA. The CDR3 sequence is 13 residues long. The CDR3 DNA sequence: TGCAGCGTTGAAGAGGGTGGTAATCAGCCCCAGCATTTT. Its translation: CSVEEGGNQPQHF.

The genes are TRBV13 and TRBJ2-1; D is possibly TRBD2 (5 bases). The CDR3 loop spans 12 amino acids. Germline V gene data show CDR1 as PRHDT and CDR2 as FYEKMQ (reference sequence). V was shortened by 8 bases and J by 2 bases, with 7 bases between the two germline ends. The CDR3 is CASGRTYNEQFF. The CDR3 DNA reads TGTGCCAGCGGGAGAACCTACAATGAGCAGTTCTTC.